These 18 T cell receptor beta chains came from one sample sequenced in a study of PD-L1 blockade in urothelial cancer. Sequencing used immunoSEQ multiplex PCR; TCRdb keeps in-frame clones, though not all of them. Here the sample spans 28,000 or so clones, 75% to 90% being singletons. Sequenced here: PBMCs, sampled around atezolizumab (anti-PD-L1) treatment. The receptors derive from a man in his 60s with urothelial cancer.

The rearrangement uses TRBV30 and TRBJ2-2; 8 bases align to TRBD1. CDR1 and CDR2 (germline): GTSNPN, SVGIG (reference sequence). V was clipped by 2 bases and J by 4 bases; unmatched bases: 6. The CDR3 totals 15 residues. CDR3 in DNA: TGTGCCTGGAGTAGAGACAGGGGTTTCACCGGGGAGCTGTTTTTT. Its protein product is CAWSRDRGFTGELFF.

This chain joins TRBV7-6 and TRBJ1-2; possibly TRBD1 for D (6 bases). Trimming removed 2 bases at V and 5 bases at J, with 15 bases between. CDR1 and CDR2 (germline): SGHVS, FNYEAQ. The CDR3 extends over 15 amino acids. This CDR3 is CASSLTHAGDYGYTF. CDR3 nucleotide sequence: TGTGCCAGCAGCTTAACACACGCAGGGGATTATGGCTACACCTTC.

This rearrangement joins TRBV6-4 to TRBJ1-5; D remains unclear. Germline CDR1 reads MRHNA; CDR2 reads SNTAGT. This CDR3 region has 15 residues. The V end lost 3 bases, the J end lost 1 base, and 10 bases lay between the germline ends. The CDR3 DNA reads as TGTGCCAGCAGTGAATTAGCGGGAAGCAATCAGCCCCAGCATTTT. Its protein is CASSELAGSNQPQHF.

The table lists this clone with a count of one. The chain recombines TRBV7-9 with TRBJ2-7, with D unclear. CDR1 SEHNR and CDR2 FQNEAQ come from the germline V gene (reference sequence). This CDR3 has 11 residues. Trimming stripped 5 bases from V and 6 bases from J, with 8 bases between. Here the CDR3 DNA reads TGTGCCAGCAGCCCCGCCGGCGAGCAGTACTTC. It yields the protein CASSPAGEQYF. Filled out from reference TRBV7-9 and TRBJ2-7, the complete variable domain reads DTGVSQNPRHKITKRGQNVTFRCDPISEHNRLYWYRQTLGQGPEFLTYFQNEAQLEKSRLLSDRFSAERPKGSFSTLEIQRTEQGDSAMYLCASSPAGEQYFGPGTRLTVT.

The chain has TRBV7-2 and TRBJ2-2; 8 bases are shared with TRBD1. Losses at the gene ends were 5 bases for V and 6 bases for J; bases not matched to a gene: 8. CDR3 length: 15 residues. Germline V gene lookup returns CDR1 SGHTA and CDR2 FQGNSA. The chain's CDR3 is CASSTTGGPSGELFF. The CDR3 DNA reads as TGTGCCAGCAGCACTACAGGGGGGCCGTCCGGGGAGCTGTTTTTT.

This chain links TRBV18 with TRBJ2-3; D gene ambiguous. CDR1 is KGHSH and CDR2 is LQKENI in the germline V gene. Deletions cut 1 base from V and 4 bases from J, with 9 bases between. This CDR3 is built from 14 residues. The CDR3 DNA reads TGTGCCAGCTCACCACTGGTGGGCTCAGATACGCAGTATTTT. Its protein product is CASSPLVGSDTQYF.

The chain recombines TRBV4-1 with TRBJ2-7; 7 bases align to TRBD1. CDR3 length: 18 residues. The V gene's germline CDR1 is MGHRA and CDR2 YSYEKL. The ends lost 1 base at V and 1 base at J; junction bases unmatched: 13. The CDR3, as DNA: TGCGCCAGCAGCCAAGGGGTGGGACCGGGACAGAGTTCCTACGAGCAGTACTTC. Translated, it gives CASSQGVGPGQSSYEQYF.

This chain connects TRBV10-3 to TRBJ2-3; 7 bases match TRBD2. V was clipped by 6 bases and J by 4 bases; unmatched bases: 13. The V gene's germline CDR1 is ENHRY and CDR2 SYGVKD. CDR3 length: 16 residues. The CDR3: CAISGSGGGSSDTQYF. CDR3 coding DNA: TGTGCCATCAGCGGCTCCGGTGGCGGGAGTTCAGATACGCAGTATTTT.

This sequence joins TRBV20-1 and TRBJ2-5, with D possibly being TRBD1 (6 bases). V was pared by 6 bases and J by 5 bases, with 10 bases between. The CDR3 contains 11 residues. Germline V gene sequence: CDR1 DFQATT, CDR2 SNEGSKA (reference sequence). CDR3 coding DNA: TGCAGTGCGGCAGGGGCGGAGACCCAGTACTTC. This encodes CSAAGAETQYF.

V is TRBV7-3 and J is TRBJ2-4; TRBD2 is a possible D gene (5 bases). V was cut by 1 base and J by 5 bases, with 12 bases left in between. The CDR3 spans 15 residues. CDR1 and CDR2 (germline): SGHTA, FQGTGA. The CDR3 here is CASSLSGLSQNIQYF. The CDR3 nucleotides are TGTGCCAGCAGCTTAAGCGGGCTCAGCCAAAACATTCAGTACTTC. Combining the CDR3 with reference TRBV7-3 and TRBJ2-4 gives the whole variable domain GAGVSQTPSNKVTEKGKYVELRCDPISGHTALYWYRQSLGQGPEFLIYFQGTGAADDSGLPNDRFFAVRPEGSVSTLKIQRTERGDSAVYLCASSLSGLSQNIQYFGAGTRLSVL.

This chain uses TRBV7-2 with TRBJ1-1; perhaps TRBD1 as D (5 bases). V lost 5 bases and J 0 bases, leaving 7 bases between the germline ends. CDR3 length equals 13 residues. Per the germline V gene, CDR1 is SGHTA and CDR2 is FQGNSA. The DNA of the CDR3 is TGTGCCAGCAGCCAACAGGTGAACACTGAAGCTTTCTTT. Translation gives CASSQQVNTEAFF.

This clone was observed a single time. For the CDR3, the DNA is TGTGCCAGCAGCTTAGCTAGACAGGGTGGTACTGAAAAACTGTTTTTT. The encoded protein is CASSLARQGGTEKLFF. The chain recombines TRBV7-2 with TRBJ1-4, with 7 bases lining up with TRBD1. This CDR3 spans 16 amino acids. V lost 0 bases to trimming and J lost 7 bases; unmatched junction nucleotides: 8. CDR1 SGHTA and CDR2 FQGNSA come from the germline V gene.

The CDR3 nucleotides are TGTGCCTGGAGTGTACGGTCAGGGGGCACTGAAGCTTTCTTT. Protein sequence: CAWSVRSGGTEAFF. The chain is built from TRBV30 and TRBJ1-1; 7 bases fit TRBD1. V gave up 0 bases and J gave up 4 bases; unmatched junction bases: 5. This CDR3 contains 14 residues. Germline V gene data show CDR1 as GTSNPN and CDR2 as SVGIG (reference sequence).

The chain employs TRBV7-2 and TRBJ2-2; 11 bases agree with TRBD2. Germline values: CDR1 SGHTA, CDR2 FQGNSA. The V gene end was trimmed by 5 bases and the J gene end by 4 bases; junction bases not matched to a gene: 12. This CDR3 has 18 amino acids. Here the CDR3 DNA reads TGTGCCAGCAGCCCCGGGGTACTAGCGGGGGTGGGCACCGGGGAGCTGTTTTTT. Protein product: CASSPGVLAGVGTGELFF.

The chain combines TRBV2 with TRBJ2-2; 9 bases line up with TRBD2. Germline CDR1 and CDR2: SNHLY and FYNNEI. This CDR3 region has 15 residues. Trimming cost V 7 bases and J 7 bases; bases outside gene matches: 10. Here the CDR3 DNA reads TGTGCCAGCAAGGCGGGGGGGTTTCTTGGCGGGGAGCTGTTTTTT. Translated: CASKAGGFLGGELFF.

The gene calls are TRBV27 and TRBJ2-4, with D unclear. CDR3 length: 13 amino acids. V lost 8 bases and J lost 0, with 8 bases in between. The germline gives CDR1 MNHEY, CDR2 SMNVEV (reference sequence). CDR3 amino acids: CASHNLAKNIQYF. The CDR3 coding sequence is TGTGCCAGCCACAATCTAGCCAAAAACATTCAGTACTTC.

This sequence joins TRBV12-5 and TRBJ2-7, with 11 bases matching TRBD1. The CDR3 sequence is 14 residues long. Germline CDR1 and CDR2: LGHNT and FRNRAP. After removal of 5 bases from V and 4 bases from J, the junction contained 4 bases not matched to a gene. This chain's CDR3 is CASGTGTGGYEQYF. CDR3 sequence (DNA): TGTGCTAGTGGTACCGGGACAGGGGGGTACGAGCAGTACTTC.

The chain employs TRBV25-1 and TRBJ1-1, with 7 bases aligning to TRBD1. Per germline, CDR1 MGHDK and CDR2 SYGVNS. The junction had 9 bases not matched to a gene; V was cut back by 1 base and J by 1 base. The CDR3 contains 17 residues. This CDR3 reads CASSEFAGGVGNTEAFF. In DNA, the CDR3 is TGTGCCAGCAGTGAATTCGCAGGGGGTGTCGGGAACACTGAAGCTTTCTTT.